The entry below describes one T cell receptor (beta chain). Its antigen is currently not known. Base quality data are lacking; no much larger clone is found one base away. This entry belongs to a study of tissue T cells after allogeneic stem cell transplantation (dated by TCRdb to the early 2020s). Notes on the research overall: Over an approximately three-year period, seven or eight adult allo-HCT recipients with steroid-refractory GVHD were prospectively enrolled in a research-autopsy study. TCR beta repertoires were profiled across many tissues obtained from research autopsies of patients with and without GVHD, as well as in mouse models of GVHD. Gastrointestinal GVHD was present in all GVHD patients, several lines of GVHD-directed therapy were administered to all GVHD patients, and skin involvement was additionally present in roughly five GVHD patients. The human arm was a prospective observational study without blinding or randomization. Every GVHD patient got a graft from a donor, with four grafts unmodified and three CD34-selected to deplete T cells. For viably preserved blood and marrow, CD3+ T cells were flow-sorted when cell numbers permitted, and smaller samples went directly to DNA extraction. General conclusions and limits of the study: In both patients and mice, T cells from blood and spleen picked up only a limited part of the TCR repertoire that was detected in tissues. Not many T cell clones showed up in more than one patient, yet clustering based on motifs uncovered repertoire signatures that were shared across patients in a tissue-specific way. Which tissue TCRs were alloreactive or antigen-specific was not determined in the study, and some of the clones might have been host cells that persisted. Within patients, how anatomically similar tissues were was a major factor shaping TCR repertoire composition, regardless of disease or transplant status. The patient cohort was small and clinically heterogeneous, and sampling depth was acknowledged as a limitation.

The library was made by the immunoSEQ multiplex PCR assay. TCRbeta CDR3 sequencing was done by Adaptive Biotechnologies at survey depth, reporting CDR3 sequences, V/J genes, productive frequency and template counts. TCR beta CDR3 regions were amplified from genomic DNA rather than RNA. In the source study's methods: Pairwise repertoire overlap between tissues was quantified with Jensen-Shannon divergence, where 1 means complete divergence and 0 identical. Based on pairwise JSD values, tissues were grouped by single-linkage agglomerative hierarchical clustering, and the results were shown as dendrograms. All patient samples were analyzed with GLIPH2 using simulation_depth 1000, kmer_min_depth 3 and cdr3_length_cutoff 8, and only groups containing more than two unique CDR3s were kept. A standardized tissue-overlap score was generated by extrapolating Jaccard GLIPH-group overlap across patients to a standard repertoire size of 1000 clones. To look at how diversity was associated with clinical or experimental variables, linear mixed-effect models were used, with tissue treated as a fixed effect and individual treated as a random effect. Not all clones reach the TCRdb copy of this immuneACCESS table, which keeps in-frame sequences only. Checked studies attribute under half of the gap to unresolved V genes and leave the rest unexplained. The DNA gave D and trimming, while V, J and clone size come from that table. In this sample the table shows some 25,000 clones, 91% of which occur a single time. Of the sample, approximately 2% is held by the ten largest clones.

What this sample's time point label stands for: recipient (host-origin) PBMCs collected before allo-HCT. Counted from cysteine to phenylalanine, this CDR3 has 14 amino acids. Only the CDR3 DNA stays, 42 bases, in frame from base 1. The germline V gene specifies MNHNS as CDR1 and SASEGT as CDR2. From V the trimming removes 2 bases and from J it removes 12 bases, while the gene matches leave 9 bases of the junction unaccounted for. The sample was blood, taken before transplantation. The receptor's source is a male donor older than 55 who later had graft-versus-host disease after an allogeneic stem cell transplant. Recombination joined TRBV6-1 with TRBJ1-4; the junction holds 7 bases that match TRBD1. The DNA sequence is as follows: TGTGCCAGCAGTGAACGCAGGGGGGAGTTCGAACTGTTTTTT. Translated, it gives CASSERRGEFELFF.